A selection of T cell receptor beta chains follows, all from one sample in a study of blood T cell repertoires in COVID-19. Sequenced by immunoSEQ multiplex PCR; TCRdb stores in-frame clones only, minus some. The data hold about 200,000 clones, with around 89% observed a single time. The material sequenced was peripheral blood. The receptors originated from a man over 45 with acute or convalescent COVID-19. Each CDR3 is given with its conserved first and last residue. The order of the fields is V gene, clone size, J gene, D gene, CDR3 DNA, CDR3 protein. A D gene is named only where the DNA matches it firmly. Size tells how often a clone was seen (once, few, many) or the class of an expanded clone, and some rows leave it out.

V gene: TRBV7-8
clone size: NA
J gene: TRBJ1-3
D gene: TRBD1
CDR3 DNA: TGTGCCAGCAGCTTAGCGAGGGGACAGGTCTCTGGAAACACCATATATTTT
CDR3 protein: CASSLARGQVSGNTIYF

V gene: TRBV9
clone size: NA
J gene: TRBJ1-2
D gene: TRBD1
CDR3 DNA: TGTGCCAGCAGCGTACAGGGGGCTAACTATGGCTACACCTTC
CDR3 protein: CASSVQGANYGYTF

V gene: TRBV6-2/TRBV6-3
clone size: once
J gene: TRBJ1-5
D gene: NA
CDR3 DNA: TGTGCCAGCAGTTACTCATACAGGCCGAGTCAGCCCCAGCATTTT
CDR3 protein: CASSYSYRPSQPQHF

V gene: TRBV7-9
clone size: NA
J gene: TRBJ2-1
D gene: NA
CDR3 DNA: TGTGCCAGCAGCTTCAAGGGGAATGAGCAGTTCTTC
CDR3 protein: CASSFKGNEQFF

V gene: TRBV30
clone size: NA
J gene: TRBJ1-4
D gene: NA
CDR3 DNA: TGTGCCTGGAGTGGAGGGACTCGGGAAAAACTGTTTTTT
CDR3 protein: CAWSGGTREKLFF

V gene: TRBV6-1
clone size: NA
J gene: TRBJ1-2
D gene: NA
CDR3 DNA: TGTGCCAGCAGTGATGGGGGCGGAGGCTATGGCTACACCTTC
CDR3 protein: CASSDGGGGYGYTF

V gene: TRBV9
clone size: NA
J gene: TRBJ2-6
D gene: NA
CDR3 DNA: TGTGCCAGCAGCCCCGTATTCCCCACTTCTGGGGCCAACGTCCTGACTTTC
CDR3 protein: CASSPVFPTSGANVLTF

V gene: TRBV19
clone size: NA
J gene: TRBJ1-5
D gene: NA
CDR3 DNA: TGTGCCAGTAGTATAATCCGGACAAGGGCCGATCAGCCCCAGCATTTT
CDR3 protein: CASSIIRTRADQPQHF

V gene: TRBV5-1
clone size: NA
J gene: TRBJ2-2
D gene: NA
CDR3 DNA: TGCGCCAGCAGCTTGGCCGTGGGGGCCAACACCGGGGAGCTGTTTTTT
CDR3 protein: CASSLAVGANTGELFF

V gene: TRBV5-4
clone size: NA
J gene: TRBJ1-1
D gene: NA
CDR3 DNA: TGTGCCAGCAGCTTGGGGCCCGGACTGCAGAACACTGAAGCTTTCTTT
CDR3 protein: CASSLGPGLQNTEAFF

V gene: TRBV10-3
clone size: once
J gene: TRBJ2-2
D gene: TRBD1
CDR3 DNA: TGTGCCATCAGTGACCGGGACAGGCGGAACACCGGGGAGCTGTTTTTT
CDR3 protein: CAISDRDRRNTGELFF

V gene: TRBV10-1
clone size: NA
J gene: TRBJ2-1
D gene: NA
CDR3 DNA: TGCGCCAGCAGTGTGGGCCGGGAGACGTCTTACAATGAGCAGTTCTTC
CDR3 protein: CASSVGRETSYNEQFF

V gene: TRBV11-3
clone size: NA
J gene: TRBJ2-3
D gene: NA
CDR3 DNA: TGTGCCAGCAGCTTAGGTAAAAACACAGATACGCAGTATTTT
CDR3 protein: CASSLGKNTDTQYF

V gene: TRBV10-3
clone size: NA
J gene: TRBJ2-5
D gene: TRBD1
CDR3 DNA: TGTGCCATCAGCGGGACAGGTACTACCCTGGGAGAGACCCAGTACTTC
CDR3 protein: CAISGTGTTLGETQYF